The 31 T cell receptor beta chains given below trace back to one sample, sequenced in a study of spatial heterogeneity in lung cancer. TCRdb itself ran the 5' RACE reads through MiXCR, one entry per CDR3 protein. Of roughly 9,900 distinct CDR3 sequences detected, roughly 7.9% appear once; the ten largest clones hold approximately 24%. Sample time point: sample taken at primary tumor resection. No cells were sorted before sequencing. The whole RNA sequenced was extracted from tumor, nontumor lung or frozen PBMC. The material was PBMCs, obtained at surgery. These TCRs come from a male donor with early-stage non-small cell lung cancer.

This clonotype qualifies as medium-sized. DNA of the CDR3: TGTGCCTGGAGTGTACCCCAGATGACCCAGTACTTC. It is translated as CAWSVPQMTQYF. The chain carries TRBV30 and TRBJ2-5; no reliable D call. This CDR3 has 12 amino acids. CDR1 and CDR2 from the germline V gene are GTSNPN and SVGIG (reference sequence). The V end lost 0 bases, the J end lost 7 bases, and 9 bases lay between the germline ends.

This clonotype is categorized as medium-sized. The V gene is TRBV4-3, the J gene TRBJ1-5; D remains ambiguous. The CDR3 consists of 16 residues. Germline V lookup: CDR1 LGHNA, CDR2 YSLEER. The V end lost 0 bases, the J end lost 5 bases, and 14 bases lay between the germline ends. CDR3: CASSQDLGNTHQPQHF. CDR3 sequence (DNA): TGCGCCAGCAGCCAAGATCTGGGGAACACCCATCAGCCCCAGCATTTT.

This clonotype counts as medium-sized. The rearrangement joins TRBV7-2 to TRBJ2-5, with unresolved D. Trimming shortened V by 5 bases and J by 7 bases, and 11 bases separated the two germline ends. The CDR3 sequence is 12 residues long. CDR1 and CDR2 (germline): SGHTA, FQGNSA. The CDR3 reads CASSAPGRTQYF. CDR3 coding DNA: TGTGCCAGCAGCGCACCTGGTCGGACCCAGTACTTC.

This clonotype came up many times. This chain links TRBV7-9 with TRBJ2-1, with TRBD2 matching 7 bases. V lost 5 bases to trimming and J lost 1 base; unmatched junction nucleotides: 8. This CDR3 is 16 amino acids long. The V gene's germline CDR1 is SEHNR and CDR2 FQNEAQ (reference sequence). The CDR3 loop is CASSPAGVRSYNEQFF. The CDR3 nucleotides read TGTGCCAGCAGCCCGGCGGGGGTAAGGTCCTACAATGAGCAGTTCTTC.

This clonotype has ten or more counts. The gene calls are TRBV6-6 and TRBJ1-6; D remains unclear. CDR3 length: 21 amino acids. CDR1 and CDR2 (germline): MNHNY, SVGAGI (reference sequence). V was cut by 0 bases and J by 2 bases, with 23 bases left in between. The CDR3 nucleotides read TGTGCCAGCAGTTACTCGAAGTCGTTTATTAGGACTAAGACCTATAATTCACCCCTCCACTTT. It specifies CASSYSKSFIRTKTYNSPLHF.

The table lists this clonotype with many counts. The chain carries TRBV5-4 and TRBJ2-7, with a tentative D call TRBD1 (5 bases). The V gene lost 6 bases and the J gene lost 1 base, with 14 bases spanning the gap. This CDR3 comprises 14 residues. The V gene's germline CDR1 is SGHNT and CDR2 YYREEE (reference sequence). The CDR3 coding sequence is TGTGCCAGCACCTCGTTTGGGGCTTCCTACGAGCAGTACTTC. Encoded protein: CASTSFGASYEQYF.

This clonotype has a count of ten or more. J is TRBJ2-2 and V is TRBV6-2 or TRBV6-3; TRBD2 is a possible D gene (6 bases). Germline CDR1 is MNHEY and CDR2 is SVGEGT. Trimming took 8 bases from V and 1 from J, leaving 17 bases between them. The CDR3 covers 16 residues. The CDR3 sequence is CASLYQGLMNTGELFF. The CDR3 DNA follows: TGTGCCAGCCTTTACCAGGGACTCATGAACACCGGGGAGCTGTTTTTT.

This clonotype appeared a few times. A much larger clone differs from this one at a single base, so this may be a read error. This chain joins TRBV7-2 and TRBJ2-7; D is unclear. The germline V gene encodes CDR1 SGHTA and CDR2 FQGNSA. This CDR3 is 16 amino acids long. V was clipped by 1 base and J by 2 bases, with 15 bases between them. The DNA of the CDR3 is TGTGCCAGCAGCTTAGAGTTCGAACCGAAGGCCTACGAGCAGTACTTC. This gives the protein CASSLEFEPKAYEQYF.

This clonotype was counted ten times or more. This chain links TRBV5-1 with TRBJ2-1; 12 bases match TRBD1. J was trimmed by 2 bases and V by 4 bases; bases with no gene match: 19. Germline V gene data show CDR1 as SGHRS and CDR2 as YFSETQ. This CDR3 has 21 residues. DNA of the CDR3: TGCGCCAGCAGCCTTCCCGACCCGGGACAGGGGGCTTCCGATGCCTACAATGAGCAGTTCTTC. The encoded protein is CASSLPDPGQGASDAYNEQFF.

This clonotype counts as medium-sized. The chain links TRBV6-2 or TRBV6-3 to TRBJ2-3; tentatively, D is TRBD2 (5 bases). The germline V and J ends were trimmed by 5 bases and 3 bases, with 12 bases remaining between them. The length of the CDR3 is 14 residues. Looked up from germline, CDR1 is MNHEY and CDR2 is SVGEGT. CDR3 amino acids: CASSTEGWTDTQYF. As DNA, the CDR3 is TGTGCCAGCAGTACTGAGGGTTGGACAGATACGCAGTATTTT.

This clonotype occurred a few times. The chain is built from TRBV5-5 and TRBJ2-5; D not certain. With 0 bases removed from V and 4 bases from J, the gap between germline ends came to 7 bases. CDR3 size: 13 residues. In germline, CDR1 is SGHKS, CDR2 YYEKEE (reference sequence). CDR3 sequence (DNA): TGTGCCAGCAGCTTGGGCCGTATAGAGACCCAGTACTTC. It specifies CASSLGRIETQYF.

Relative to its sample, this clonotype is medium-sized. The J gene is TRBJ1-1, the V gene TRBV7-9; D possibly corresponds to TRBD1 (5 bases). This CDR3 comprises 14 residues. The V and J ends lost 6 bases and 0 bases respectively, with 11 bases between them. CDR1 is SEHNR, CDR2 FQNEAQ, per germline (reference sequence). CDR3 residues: CASRQDNMNTEAFF. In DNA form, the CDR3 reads TGTGCCAGCAGACAGGACAACATGAACACTGAAGCTTTCTTT. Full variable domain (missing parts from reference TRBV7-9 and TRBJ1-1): DTGVSQNPRHKITKRGQNVTFRCDPISEHNRLYWYRQTLGQGPEFLTYFQNEAQLEKSRLLSDRFSAERPKGSFSTLEIQRTEQGDSAMYLCASRQDNMNTEAFFGQGTRLTVV.

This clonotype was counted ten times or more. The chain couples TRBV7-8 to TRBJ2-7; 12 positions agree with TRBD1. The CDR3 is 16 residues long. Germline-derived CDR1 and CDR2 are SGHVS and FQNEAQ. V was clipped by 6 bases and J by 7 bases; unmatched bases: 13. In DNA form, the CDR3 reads TGTGCCAGCAGACAACGGGCGGGACAGGGGGCGGGTGAGCAGTACTTC. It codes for CASRQRAGQGAGEQYF.

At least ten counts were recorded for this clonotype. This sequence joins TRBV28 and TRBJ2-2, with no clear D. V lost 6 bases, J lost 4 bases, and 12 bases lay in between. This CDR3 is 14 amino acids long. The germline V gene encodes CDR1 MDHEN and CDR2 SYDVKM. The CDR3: CASSQGYGTGELFF. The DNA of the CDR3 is TGTGCCAGCAGCCAAGGGTACGGCACCGGGGAGCTGTTTTTT. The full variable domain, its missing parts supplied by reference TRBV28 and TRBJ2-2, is DVKVTQSSRYLVKRTGEKVFLECVQDMDHENMFWYRQDPGLGLRLIYFSYDVKMKEKGDIPEGYSVSREKKERFSLILESASTNQTSMYLCASSQGYGTGELFFGEGSRLTVL.

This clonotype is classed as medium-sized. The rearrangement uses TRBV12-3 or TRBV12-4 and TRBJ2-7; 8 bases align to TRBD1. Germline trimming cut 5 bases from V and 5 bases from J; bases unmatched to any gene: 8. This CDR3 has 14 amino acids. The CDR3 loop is CASSPGQGADEQYF. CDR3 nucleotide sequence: TGTGCCAGCAGTCCCGGGCAGGGGGCAGACGAGCAGTACTTC.

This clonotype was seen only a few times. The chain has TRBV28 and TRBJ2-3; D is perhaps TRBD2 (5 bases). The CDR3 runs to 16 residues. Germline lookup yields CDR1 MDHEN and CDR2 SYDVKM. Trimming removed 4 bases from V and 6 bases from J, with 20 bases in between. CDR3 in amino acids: CASSSPQEEQVDTQYF. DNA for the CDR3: TGTGCCAGCAGTTCCCCCCAGGAGGAACAAGTGGATACGCAGTATTTT.

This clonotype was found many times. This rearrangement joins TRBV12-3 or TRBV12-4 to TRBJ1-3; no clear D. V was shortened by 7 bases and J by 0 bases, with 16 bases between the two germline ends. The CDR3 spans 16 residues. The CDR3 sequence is CASNPGPLFSGNTIYF. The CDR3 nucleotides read TGTGCCAGCAACCCGGGTCCACTCTTCTCTGGAAACACCATATATTTT.

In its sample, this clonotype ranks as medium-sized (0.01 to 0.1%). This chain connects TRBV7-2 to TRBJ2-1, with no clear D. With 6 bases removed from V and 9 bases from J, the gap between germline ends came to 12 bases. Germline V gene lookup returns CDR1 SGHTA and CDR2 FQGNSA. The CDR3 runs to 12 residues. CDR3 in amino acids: CASSLKPSEQFF. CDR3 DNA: TGTGCCAGCAGTTTAAAGCCCAGTGAGCAGTTCTTC. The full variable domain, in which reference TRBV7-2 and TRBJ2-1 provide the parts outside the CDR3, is GAGVSQSPSNKVTEKGKDVELRCDPISGHTALYWYRQSLGQGLEFLIYFQGNSAPDKSGLPSDRFSAERTGGSVSTLTIQRTQQEDSAVYLCASSLKPSEQFFGPGTRLTVL.

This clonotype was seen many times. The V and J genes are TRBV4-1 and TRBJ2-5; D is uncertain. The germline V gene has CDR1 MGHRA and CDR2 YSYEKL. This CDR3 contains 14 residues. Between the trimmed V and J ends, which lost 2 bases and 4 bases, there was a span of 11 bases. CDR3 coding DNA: TGCGCCAGCAGCCAACTTAATGGGCCAGAGACCCAGTACTTC. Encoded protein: CASSQLNGPETQYF.

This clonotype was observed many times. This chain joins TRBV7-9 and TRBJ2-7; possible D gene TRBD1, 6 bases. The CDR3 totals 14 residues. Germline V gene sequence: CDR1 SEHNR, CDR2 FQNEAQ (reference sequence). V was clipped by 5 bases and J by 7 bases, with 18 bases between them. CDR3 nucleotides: TGTGCCAGCAGCAAACCCGGGACGAGGGGGGAGCAGTACTTC. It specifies CASSKPGTRGEQYF.

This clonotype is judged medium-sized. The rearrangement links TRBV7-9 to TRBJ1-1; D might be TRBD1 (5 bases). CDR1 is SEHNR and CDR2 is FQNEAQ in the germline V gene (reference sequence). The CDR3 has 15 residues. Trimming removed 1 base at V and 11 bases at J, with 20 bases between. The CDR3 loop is CASSLGSGRDGTAFF. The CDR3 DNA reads TGTGCCAGCAGCTTAGGGTCAGGGAGGGATGGGACGGCTTTCTTT.

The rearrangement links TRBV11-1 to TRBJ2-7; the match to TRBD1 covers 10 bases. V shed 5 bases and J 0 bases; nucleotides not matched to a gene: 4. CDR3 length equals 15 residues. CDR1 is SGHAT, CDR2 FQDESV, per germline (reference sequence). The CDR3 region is CASSPGTGASYEQYF. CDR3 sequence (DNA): TGTGCCAGCAGCCCCGGGACAGGGGCCTCCTACGAGCAGTACTTC.

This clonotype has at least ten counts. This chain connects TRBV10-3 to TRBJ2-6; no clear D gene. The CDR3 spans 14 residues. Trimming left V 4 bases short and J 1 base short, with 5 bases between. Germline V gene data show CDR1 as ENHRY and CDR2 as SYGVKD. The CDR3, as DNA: TGTGCCATCAGTGGGGCGTCTGGGGCCAACGTCCTGACTTTC. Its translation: CAISGASGANVLTF.

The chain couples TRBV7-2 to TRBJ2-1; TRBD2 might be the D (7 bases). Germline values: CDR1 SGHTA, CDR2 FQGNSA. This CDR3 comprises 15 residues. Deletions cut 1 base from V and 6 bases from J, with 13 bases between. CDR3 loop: CASSLGGGRVNEQFF. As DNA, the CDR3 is TGTGCCAGCAGCTTAGGGGGGGGCCGGGTCAATGAGCAGTTCTTC.

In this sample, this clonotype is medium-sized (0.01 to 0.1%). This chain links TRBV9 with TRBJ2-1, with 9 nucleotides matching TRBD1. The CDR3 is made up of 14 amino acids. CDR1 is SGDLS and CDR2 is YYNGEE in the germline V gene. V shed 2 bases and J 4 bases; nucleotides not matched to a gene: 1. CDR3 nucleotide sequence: TGTGCCAGCAGCGTGGGACAGGGATACAATGAGCAGTTCTTC. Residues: CASSVGQGYNEQFF.

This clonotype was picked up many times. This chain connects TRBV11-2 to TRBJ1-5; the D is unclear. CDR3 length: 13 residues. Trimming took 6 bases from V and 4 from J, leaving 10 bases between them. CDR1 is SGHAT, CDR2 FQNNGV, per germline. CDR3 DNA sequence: TGTGCCAGCAGTTCAGGTGGTAATCAGCCCCAGCATTTT. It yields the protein CASSSGGNQPQHF.

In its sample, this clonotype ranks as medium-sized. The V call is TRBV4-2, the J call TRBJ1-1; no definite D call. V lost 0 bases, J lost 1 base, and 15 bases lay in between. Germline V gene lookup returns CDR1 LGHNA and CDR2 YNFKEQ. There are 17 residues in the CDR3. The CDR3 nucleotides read TGTGCCAGCAGCCAAGATGATTGGAGAACGGGGAACACTGAAGCTTTCTTT. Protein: CASSQDDWRTGNTEAFF.

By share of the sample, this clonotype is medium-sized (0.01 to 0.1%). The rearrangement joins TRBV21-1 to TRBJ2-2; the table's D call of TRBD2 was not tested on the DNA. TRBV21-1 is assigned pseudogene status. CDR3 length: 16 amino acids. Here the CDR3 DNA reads TGTGCCAGCAGCAAAGCAATCGGGACTGACACCGGGGAGCTGTTTTTT. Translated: CASSKAIGTDTGELFF.

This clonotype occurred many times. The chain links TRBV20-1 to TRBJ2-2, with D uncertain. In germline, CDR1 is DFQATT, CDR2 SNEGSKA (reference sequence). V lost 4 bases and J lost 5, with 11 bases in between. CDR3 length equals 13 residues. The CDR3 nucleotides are TGCAGTGCTAATAGAGTAGAAACCGGGGAGCTGTTTTTT. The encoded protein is CSANRVETGELFF.

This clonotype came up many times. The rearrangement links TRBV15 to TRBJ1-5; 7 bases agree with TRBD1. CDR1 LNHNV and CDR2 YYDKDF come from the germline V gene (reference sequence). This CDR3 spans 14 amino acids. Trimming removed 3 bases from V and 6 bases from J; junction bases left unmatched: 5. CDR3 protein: CATSREHRGQPQHF. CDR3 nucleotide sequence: TGTGCCACCAGCAGGGAACACAGGGGTCAGCCCCAGCATTTT.

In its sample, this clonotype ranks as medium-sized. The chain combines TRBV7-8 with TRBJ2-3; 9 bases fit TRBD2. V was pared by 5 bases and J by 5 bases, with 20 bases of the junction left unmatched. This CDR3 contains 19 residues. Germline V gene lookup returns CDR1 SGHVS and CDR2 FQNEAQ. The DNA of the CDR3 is TGTGCCAGCAGCGTCCCCCCGGGGGTAGCGGGGGAGGGGGGAGATACGCAGTATTTT. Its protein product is CASSVPPGVAGEGGDTQYF.